These T cell receptor beta chains were read from a single sample in a study of cytomegalovirus exposure and HLA in healthy donors. Measured with immunoSEQ multiplex PCR; TCRdb has only the in-frame clones, and not every one. Among fewer than 250,000 clones listed, approximately 75% were seen once. Material for sequencing was PBMCs. The receptors here all came from a man younger than 45 in good health and CMV-seropositive. CDR3s leave out the opening cysteine and the closing phenylalanine or tryptophan.

cdr3_length v_call cdr3_aa
14 TRBV7-3 ASSPGSSRNTGELF
13 TRBV6-1 ASPTTSSGANVLT
13 TRBV11-1 ASSLGQPGDYGYT
13 TRBV7-9 ASSYPGQGSHEQY
10 TRBV5-1 ASSLSEETQY
13 TRBV5-1 ASSLGGPGVHEQY
12 TRBV6-5 ASSYTPGMFGYT
11 TRBV18 ASSPDRDHGYT
13 TRBV7-2 ASSLNRAGNQPQH
12 TRBV11-2 ASSTSWGTDTQY
13 TRBV2 ASSSTSGSRETQY
14 TRBV7-2 ASSFPEGAGPREQY
11 TRBV18 ASSRGGQETQY
14 TRBV27 ASSPRTSGAQETQY
13 TRBV5-1 ASSPDGTSSYEQY
12 TRBV9 ASSVSQGDEKLF
13 TRBV14 ASSQGLATIYEQY
13 TRBV7-2 ASSSRGGREETQY
11 TRBV29-1 SVELEGGTEAF
12 TRBV10-3 ATSSGTGAETQY
11 TRBV29-1 STTPTGDSGYT
13 TRBV15 ATSRRTGNTGELF
12 TRBV13 ASSSGGITYEQY
15 TRBV10-3 AIRQAGGLQPNYEQY
10 TRBV4-3 ASSQDSGRQY
13 TRBV5-1 ASKQDGLSGNTIY
11 TRBV28 ASSLLGQNEQF
11 TRBV30 AWAKGVNSPLH
10 TRBV5-8 ASSLAPAGAF